The clone carrying this T cell receptor beta chain was detected many times. The antigen remains undetermined. The study, taken as a whole, reports: Tumor memory CD4+ T cell TCR gene usage clustered with blood and lymph node memory CD4+ cells and lymph node naive CD4+ cells.

CDR3 size: 13 residues. Germline V lookup: CDR1 SGHRS, CDR2 YFSETQ. Trimming cost V 4 bases and J 7 bases, with 12 bases left between them. TCRdb called the 5' RACE reads again in MiXCR, with one record for every CDR3 protein. The sample contains roughly 45,000 distinct CDR3 sequences, 22% of which appear only once. Treg sorting used a CD4+CD25+CD127-/low gate. V usage is TRBV5-1 and J usage is TRBJ1-5; the D gene is possibly TRBD1 (5 bases). The clonotype was recovered from a female donor with breast cancer. Sequencing was done on a sample of Tregs sorted from a lymph node. CDR3 in DNA: TGCGCCAGCAGCCCCCAACGGGGCCAGCCCCAGCATTTT. Its translation is CASSPQRGQPQHF.